Listed below are T cell receptor beta chains from one sample, sequenced in a study of OX40 agonist ivuxolimab in advanced cancers. Clones were read by immunoSEQ multiplex PCR, and TCRdb kept only the in-frame ones, dropping some. Altogether tens of thousands of clones are present, over 75% being singletons, with the ten largest covering roughly 2.7%. The sample in question was CD4+ or CD8+ T cells sorted from blood, obtained in a trial of the OX40 agonist ivuxolimab. These TCRs come from an adult with an advanced solid tumor such as melanoma, head and neck, liver or kidney cancer. Each CDR3 is given with its conserved first and last residue.

cdr3_aa: CASSPQETQYF; v_call: TRBV18; j_call: TRBJ2-5
cdr3_aa: CASSAGGTVIHEQYF; v_call: TRBV7-8; j_call: -
cdr3_aa: CASSLGTDGNTIYF; v_call: TRBV7-9; j_call: TRBJ1-3
cdr3_aa: CASSLIRGGYGYTF; v_call: TRBV5-1; j_call: TRBJ1-2
cdr3_aa: CASIPTVKVTTGELFF; v_call: TRBV7-2; j_call: TRBJ2-2
cdr3_aa: CASSQENQPGTYLRNEKLFF; v_call: TRBV4-1; j_call: TRBJ1-4
cdr3_aa: CASRPRTSGGYNEQFF; v_call: TRBV2; j_call: TRBJ2-1
cdr3_aa: CASSGSGKTNTGELFF; v_call: TRBV7-3; j_call: TRBJ2-2
cdr3_aa: CASSRQAGQPQHF; v_call: TRBV5-1; j_call: TRBJ1-5
cdr3_aa: CASSLRTGSEAFF; v_call: TRBV7-9; j_call: TRBJ1-1
cdr3_aa: CSAGHNYGYTF; v_call: TRBV29-1; j_call: TRBJ1-2
cdr3_aa: CAWSLSSGNTIYF; v_call: TRBV30; j_call: TRBJ1-3
cdr3_aa: CAWSVQGSEKLFF; v_call: TRBV30; j_call: TRBJ1-4
cdr3_aa: CAWSLTGGFTGELFF; v_call: TRBV30; j_call: TRBJ2-2
cdr3_aa: CASSPSSVQETQYF; v_call: TRBV4-1; j_call: TRBJ2-5
cdr3_aa: CASRGTGSYEQYF; v_call: TRBV6-6; j_call: TRBJ2-7